This T cell receptor (beta chain) was captured by sequencing in a study of cytomegalovirus exposure and HLA in healthy donors. Study information: Earlier work reported 117 million unique TCR beta sequences from 150 million to 200 million T cells. Study-wide results and limits: Some V segments, including TRBV6-2 and TRBV6-3, were excluded as indistinguishable. Sequencing depth roughly uniform across donors was assumed in presence/absence analyses. Later on, an analysis found that several of the most significant clusters appeared to be linked to common viral pathogens, which included parvovirus B19.

PCR was performed using 60 Vbeta and 13 Jbeta primers. Libraries were prepared by immunoSEQ multiplex PCR; TCRdb keeps only in-frame clonotypes and omits some of them. This sample contains about 82,000 clones. V was trimmed by 5 bases and J by 1 base, leaving 11 bases between them. Germline V CDR1 and CDR2: LNHDA, SQIVND (reference sequence). This CDR3 has 14 residues. On this clone itself: The antigen is unknown.

Sequenced sample: PBMCs. The clonotype was recovered from a woman aged 25 to 39 in good health and CMV-seronegative. The chain is built from TRBV19 and TRBJ1-2; D possibly corresponds to TRBD1 (6 bases). The DNA of the CDR3 is TGTGCCAGTAGTGAAACAGGGCATAACTATGGCTACACCTTC. Translated: CASSETGHNYGYTF.